The clone carrying this T cell receptor (beta chain) has only one observation. Its antigen is unidentified. The method was immunoSEQ multiplex PCR; TCRdb's version includes in-frame clones alone and lacks a portion of them. The table has tens of thousands of clones, roughly 93% seen once. This entry belongs to a study of STAT3 mutations in large granular lymphocyte leukemia. Findings and caveats of the study: In T-cell large granular lymphocyte leukemia, about half of patients showed multiple immunodominant subclonotypes.

CDR1 is MNHEY and CDR2 is SVGAGI in the germline V gene. V was shortened by 6 bases and J by 5 bases, with 8 bases between the two germline ends. The CDR3 has 11 residues. V is TRBV6-5 and J is TRBJ2-7; D ambiguous. The TCR sequence derives from a man aged 35 to 55 with T-cell large granular lymphocyte leukemia. Some clones in this sample may be carry-over from other donors' samples. Material: peripheral blood mononuclear cells. CDR3 nucleotide sequence: TGTGCCAGCAGCCAAGGGAACGAGCAGTACTTC. It specifies CASSQGNEQYF.